The sequence of this T cell receptor (beta chain) was determined in a study of blood T cells in healthy people across ages. A sample-barcoded 5' primer and a J-beta primer mix were used in a second PCR of roughly 6 to 11 cycles. TCRdb fed the 5' RACE reads into MiXCR, producing one record per CDR3 protein. Among around 400,000 distinct CDR3 sequences listed, roughly half were seen once. The authors isolated at least 6 million PBMCs per sample. This CDR3 region has 16 residues. The V gene end was trimmed by 4 bases and the J gene end by 7 bases; junction bases not matched to a gene: 10. The germline V gene encodes CDR1 SGHNT and CDR2 YYREEE (reference sequence).

The sequence was obtained from a man aged 55 to 70 in good health. V gene TRBV5-4 combines with J gene TRBJ2-1, with 11 bases that match TRBD2. Specimen: blood. The CDR3 region is CASSRTLAGGRNEQFF. DNA of the CDR3: TGTGCCAGCAGCCGTACGTTAGCGGGGGGGCGGAATGAGCAGTTCTTC.